At least ten counts were recorded for the clone carrying this TCR beta chain. Antigen unknown. The sample comes from a study of spatial heterogeneity in lung cancer. Findings and caveats of the study: Expanded intratumoral alpha and beta TCR counts tracked tumor mutation counts.

Time point noted: sample taken at primary tumor resection. Each CDR3 protein is one row after TCRdb ran MiXCR on the 5' RACE reads. Of some 13,000 distinct CDR3 sequences in the sample, around 3.8% were seen once. V was clipped by 3 bases and J by 1 base, with 10 bases between them. The germline V gene has CDR1 SGHVS and CDR2 FQNEAQ. The CDR3 runs to 15 residues. The sample consisted of lung tumor tissue, taken at surgery. The TCR comes from a male donor with early-stage non-small cell lung cancer. The chain has TRBV7-8 and TRBJ1-5; D may be TRBD1 (5 bases). CDR3: CASSFQGVSNQPQHF. The CDR3 coding sequence is TGTGCCAGCAGCTTTCAGGGTGTGAGCAATCAGCCCCAGCATTTT.